These 31 T cell receptor beta chains originate from one sample sequenced in a study of blood T cell repertoires in COVID-19. Sequencing used immunoSEQ multiplex PCR; TCRdb keeps in-frame clones, though not all of them. The data show 97,000 or so clones, roughly 81% seen once. Material for sequencing was peripheral blood. These receptors all stem from a man aged 40-49 years with active or convalescent COVID-19.

This clone was detected a few times. The V and J genes are TRBV4-2 and TRBJ2-2; D is unresolved. Germline lookup yields CDR1 LGHNA and CDR2 YNFKEQ. This CDR3 region has 14 residues. Trimming removed 0 bases from V and 5 bases from J, with 7 bases in between. CDR3 sequence reads: CASSQEEATGELFF. The CDR3 DNA sequence: TGTGCCAGCAGCCAAGAAGAAGCTACCGGGGAGCTGTTTTTT.

The V call is TRBV13, the J call TRBJ2-2, with TRBD2 identical over 10 bases. This CDR3 is 16 amino acids long. Germline CDR1 PRHDT, CDR2 FYEKMQ (reference sequence). The junction had 6 bases not matched to a gene; V was cut back by 3 bases and J by 5 bases. Here the CDR3 DNA reads TGTGCCAGCAGCTTGATAGCGGGGGGTTATACCGGGGAGCTGTTTTTT. Amino acids: CASSLIAGGYTGELFF.

The J gene is TRBJ1-1, the V gene TRBV14; TRBD1 matches at 9 bases. This CDR3 has 14 amino acids. Per the germline V gene, CDR1 is SGHDN and CDR2 is FVKESK. V lost 4 bases to trimming and J lost 1 base; unmatched junction nucleotides: 1. CDR3 residues: CASSRGQGNTEAFF. CDR3 in DNA: TGTGCCAGCAGCCGGGGACAGGGGAACACTGAAGCTTTCTTT.

This clone was seen only a few times. The chain employs TRBV18 and TRBJ2-2; TRBD1 might be the D (5 bases). CDR3 length equals 14 residues. Germline V gene lookup returns CDR1 KGHSH and CDR2 LQKENI. V gave up 2 bases and J gave up 7 bases, with 11 bases separating them. The CDR3 region is CASSPGAIGGELFF. The CDR3 DNA reads TGTGCCAGCTCACCAGGGGCAATTGGCGGGGAGCTGTTTTTT.

There are a few counts of this clone. The CDR3 coding sequence is TGTGCCAGCAGTTACTCGGCCGGGATGAACACTGAAGCTTTCTTT. Protein product: CASSYSAGMNTEAFF. The genes are TRBV6-5 and TRBJ1-1; D remains ambiguous. From germline, CDR1 is MNHEY and CDR2 SVGAGI. This CDR3 spans 15 amino acids. V shed 0 bases and J shed 0 bases, with 8 bases lying between them.

The chain's CDR3 is CATSAKTGGGGQETQYF. Written as DNA, the CDR3 is TGTGCCACCAGTGCCAAGACAGGGGGAGGGGGACAAGAGACCCAGTACTTC. This chain connects TRBV24-1 to TRBJ2-5, with TRBD1 matching 9 bases. This CDR3 spans 17 amino acids. CDR1 is KGHDR and CDR2 is SFDVKD in the germline V gene. V was clipped by 5 bases and J by 2 bases; unmatched bases: 11.

The V gene is TRBV27, the J gene TRBJ2-2, with TRBD1 matching 7 bases. This CDR3 comprises 14 residues. The germline V gene has CDR1 MNHEY and CDR2 SMNVEV (reference sequence). Trimming cost V 6 bases and J 1 base; bases outside gene matches: 2. In DNA, the CDR3 is TGTGCCAGCAGCCGGACAGGGAACACCGGGGAGCTGTTTTTT. This codes for CASSRTGNTGELFF.

V gene TRBV7-6 combines with J gene TRBJ2-2; 14 nucleotides match TRBD2. This CDR3 spans 17 amino acids. After removal of 5 bases from V and 7 bases from J, the junction contained 9 bases not matched to a gene. Germline V CDR1 and CDR2: SGHVS, FNYEAQ. CDR3 amino acids: CASSQTSGGVVVGELFF. CDR3 nucleotides: TGTGCCAGCAGCCAGACTAGCGGGGGGGTCGTCGTCGGGGAGCTGTTTTTT.

The J gene is TRBJ2-7, the V gene TRBV6-5; 10 bases are a match to TRBD1. From germline, CDR1 is MNHEY and CDR2 SVGAGI. J gave up 3 bases and V 6 bases, and 5 bases lay outside the gene matches. The CDR3 contains 14 residues. CDR3: CASRTGGLLYEQYF. Written as DNA, the CDR3 is TGTGCCAGCAGGACAGGGGGCCTCCTCTACGAGCAGTACTTC.

The chain couples TRBV24-1 to TRBJ2-1, with 9 bases identical to TRBD2. CDR1 KGHDR and CDR2 SFDVKD come from the germline V gene. The CDR3 runs to 15 residues. Trimming removed 7 bases from V and 3 bases from J; junction bases left unmatched: 6. CDR3 sequence: CATSRGGAGYNEQFF. CDR3 nucleotides: TGTGCCACCAGCCGCGGGGGGGCCGGCTACAATGAGCAGTTCTTC.

The V and J genes are TRBV3-1 (or the pseudogene TRBV3-2) and TRBJ2-5; 11 positions match TRBD2. This CDR3 comprises 17 residues. The germline gives CDR1 LGHDT, CDR2 YNNKEL (reference sequence). V lost 1 base to trimming and J lost 0 bases; unmatched junction nucleotides: 4. The CDR3 bases are TGTGCCAGCAGCCAAGTTTTAGCGGGGGGGCACCAAGAGACCCAGTACTTC. It encodes CASSQVLAGGHQETQYF.

This clone was recorded a few times. V usage is TRBV6-2 or TRBV6-3 and J usage is TRBJ1-5; no reliable D call. The V end lost 0 bases, the J end lost 3 bases, and 9 bases lay between the germline ends. CDR1 and CDR2 from the germline V gene are MNHEY and SVGEGT. The CDR3 spans 15 residues. The chain's CDR3 is CASSYSGGINQPQHF. CDR3 nucleotide sequence: TGTGCCAGCAGTTACTCAGGAGGGATCAATCAGCCCCAGCATTTT.

This clone was detected only once. The chain joins TRBV2 to TRBJ2-2, with D unclear. Germline lookup yields CDR1 SNHLY and CDR2 FYNNEI. This CDR3 is 12 amino acids long. The V gene lost 2 bases and the J gene lost 7 bases, with 5 bases spanning the gap. This CDR3 is CASSERGGELFF. The CDR3 DNA follows: TGTGCCAGCAGTGAAAGAGGCGGGGAGCTGTTTTTT.

The chain has TRBV30 and TRBJ2-3, with D possibly TRBD1 on 5 matching bases. Per the germline V gene, CDR1 is GTSNPN and CDR2 is SVGIG (reference sequence). V was cut by 2 bases and J by 4 bases, with 13 bases left in between. The CDR3 has 14 residues. Here the CDR3 DNA reads TGTGCCTGGAGTCCCAAAGGGGAAGCAGATACGCAGTATTTT. Translation: CAWSPKGEADTQYF.

The gene calls are TRBV10-1 and TRBJ1-1; D perhaps matches TRBD1 (6 bases). CDR3 length equals 14 residues. From germline, CDR1 is WNHNN and CDR2 SYGVQD (reference sequence). V dropped 4 bases and J dropped 4 bases, with 13 bases sitting between them. The CDR3 nucleotides are TGCGCCAGCAGTGTCGGGGTGGGGGCCACTGAAGCTTTCTTT. Amino acids: CASSVGVGATEAFF.

The chain combines TRBV27 with TRBJ1-2, with 7 bases matching TRBD1. The V segment lost 7 bases and the J segment 1 base; nucleotides outside the gene matches: 18. Looked up from germline, CDR1 is MNHEY and CDR2 is SMNVEV (reference sequence). There are 18 residues in the CDR3. This chain's CDR3 is CASTSTISGQLLNYGYTF. The CDR3 DNA reads TGTGCCAGCACATCAACGATTTCGGGACAGCTCCTTAACTATGGCTACACCTTC.

V is TRBV6-5 and J is TRBJ2-3; possibly TRBD2 for D (6 bases). CDR3 length equals 15 residues. Germline V CDR1 and CDR2: MNHEY, SVGAGI. The V gene lost 0 bases and the J gene lost 8 bases, with 15 bases spanning the gap. CDR3 nucleotide sequence: TGTGCCAGCAGTTACTCGGCCAGGGCGGAGGGTACGCAGTATTTT. Residues: CASSYSARAEGTQYF.

CDR3 in DNA: TGTGCTAGTGGTTTGGCAGGGGGACGGGGCTACACCTTC. This gives the protein CASGLAGGRGYTF. The chain combines TRBV12-5 with TRBJ1-2; 7 bases fit TRBD1. With 1 base clipped from V and 8 bases from J, the junction kept 4 bases outside the gene matches. CDR1 and CDR2 (germline): LGHNT, FRNRAP. CDR3 length equals 13 residues. Drawing the rest from reference TRBV12-5 and TRBJ1-2, the complete variable domain is DARVTQTPRHKVTEMGQEVTMRCQPILGHNTVFWYRQTMMQGLELLAYFRNRAPLDDSGMPKDRFSAEMPDATLATLKIQPSEPRDSAVYFCASGLAGGRGYTFGSGTRLTVV.

In its sample, this clone was seen once. The chain couples TRBV24-1 to TRBJ2-3; 11 bases align to TRBD1. The CDR3 has 17 residues. Germline V gene lookup returns CDR1 KGHDR and CDR2 SFDVKD. V was clipped by 3 bases and J by 5 bases; unmatched bases: 9. The CDR3 DNA reads TGTGCCACCAGTGATACCGGGACAGGGGGATATGGAGATACGCAGTATTTT. Protein sequence: CATSDTGTGGYGDTQYF.

The chain is built from TRBV6-4 and TRBJ2-3, with 9 bases identical to TRBD1. Trimming at V came to 0 bases and at J to 3 bases, leaving 4 bases not matched to a gene. The CDR3 sequence is 16 residues long. Germline-derived CDR1 and CDR2 are MRHNA and SNTAGT. The CDR3 DNA reads TGTGCCAGCAGTGACTCCGGGGACAGGGTAACAGATACGCAGTATTTT. This translates into CASSDSGDRVTDTQYF.

This clone was picked up one time. The chain employs TRBV5-4 and TRBJ1-2; maybe TRBD1 (5 bases). The CDR3 totals 15 residues. Trimming cost V 2 bases and J 6 bases, with 17 bases left between them. CDR1 and CDR2 (germline): SGHNT, YYREEE (reference sequence). The CDR3 sequence: CASSFSTDMGHGYTF. The CDR3 DNA sequence: TGTGCCAGCAGCTTTTCAACCGACATGGGGCATGGCTACACCTTC.

The chain is built from TRBV19 and TRBJ2-2; 8 nucleotides match TRBD2. CDR3 length equals 15 residues. Germline assignment: CDR1 LNHDA and CDR2 SQIVND (reference sequence). Trimming at V came to 3 bases and at J to 3 bases, leaving 3 bases not matched to a gene. The CDR3 DNA sequence: TGTGCCAGTAGTATCGGGGGGGTAGACACCGGGGAGCTGTTTTTT. This sequence encodes CASSIGGVDTGELFF.

The rearrangement joins TRBV7-9 to TRBJ1-6; 7 positions agree with TRBD1. With V trimmed by 1 base and J by 9 bases, 15 bases remained unmatched. CDR1 is SEHNR, CDR2 FQNEAQ, per germline (reference sequence). The CDR3 is 18 amino acids. The CDR3 DNA sequence: TGTGCCAGCAGCTTAGGAGGAGGGGGCAGGGAAGTATTTTCACCCCTCCACTTT. Its translation: CASSLGGGGREVFSPLHF. The full variable domain, rest sourced from reference TRBV7-9 and TRBJ1-6, is DTGVSQNPRHKITKRGQNVTFRCDPISEHNRLYWYRQTLGQGPEFLTYFQNEAQLEKSRLLSDRFSAERPKGSFSTLEIQRTEQGDSAMYLCASSLGGGGREVFSPLHFGNGTRLTVT.

The chain couples TRBV5-1 to TRBJ1-1; 9 bases line up with TRBD1. Germline CDR1 reads SGHRS; CDR2 reads YFSETQ. The CDR3 extends over 14 amino acids. Trimming at V came to 4 bases and at J to 5 bases, leaving 6 bases not matched to a gene. In DNA, the CDR3 is TGCGCCAGCAGCACCGACAGGGGGAATACTGAAGCTTTCTTT. Translation gives CASSTDRGNTEAFF.

The genes are TRBV2 and TRBJ2-5, with D possibly being TRBD1 (5 bases). Trimming removed 4 bases at V and 3 bases at J, with 9 bases between. This CDR3 is 13 amino acids long. Germline assignment: CDR1 SNHLY and CDR2 FYNNEI. CDR3 protein: CASSGQGKETQYF. The CDR3 DNA sequence: TGTGCCAGCAGTGGGCAGGGAAAAGAGACCCAGTACTTC.

The table lists this clone with a count of one. V and J are TRBV27 and TRBJ1-1; weak D call: TRBD1 (5 bases). With 7 bases removed from V and 3 bases from J, the gap between germline ends came to 15 bases. The CDR3 consists of 14 residues. The germline V gene encodes CDR1 MNHEY and CDR2 SMNVEV (reference sequence). This chain's CDR3 is CASNPGGGYTEAFF. The CDR3 nucleotides are TGTGCCAGCAACCCTGGGGGGGGATACACTGAAGCTTTCTTT.

The DNA of the CDR3 is TGTGCCAGCAGTTTGGGACAGGGGTTCGGCGGCGGCTACACCTTC. It codes for CASSLGQGFGGGYTF. The chain couples TRBV27 to TRBJ1-2, with 10 bases lining up with TRBD1. CDR1 is MNHEY and CDR2 is SMNVEV in the germline V gene (reference sequence). V shed 3 bases, J shed 8 bases, and the junction held 9 bases outside the gene matches. The CDR3 is 15 amino acids.

This clone has a single count. This chain joins TRBV5-1 and TRBJ1-3; 8 bases are shared with TRBD1. CDR3 length: 16 residues. V shed 4 bases, J shed 0 bases, and the junction held 6 bases outside the gene matches. CDR1 SGHRS and CDR2 YFSETQ come from the germline V gene. CDR3 DNA sequence: TGCGCCAGCAGCCCCATGACAGGGGACTCTGGAAACACCATATATTTT. It specifies CASSPMTGDSGNTIYF.

A few counts support this clone. The rearrangement joins TRBV5-4 to TRBJ2-1; TRBD2 agrees at 11 bases. Germline loops: CDR1 SGHNT, CDR2 YYREEE (reference sequence). V was pared by 7 bases and J by 4 bases, with 7 bases of the junction left unmatched. The CDR3 is made up of 15 amino acids. The CDR3: CASLPSGGRYNEQFF. For the CDR3, the DNA is TGTGCCAGCCTACCTAGCGGGGGGAGATACAATGAGCAGTTCTTC.

The chain couples TRBV19 to TRBJ2-3; D is possibly TRBD2 (5 bases). Trimming removed 6 bases at V and 2 bases at J, with 18 bases between. Germline values: CDR1 LNHDA, CDR2 SQIVND (reference sequence). CDR3 length equals 16 residues. The DNA of the CDR3 is TGTGCCAGTAGATCGGGTGATCGAGGGTACACAGATACGCAGTATTTT. Its protein product is CASRSGDRGYTDTQYF.

The V and J genes are TRBV6-1 and TRBJ2-2, with a tentative D call TRBD1 (6 bases). This CDR3 has 14 residues. V gave up 3 bases and J gave up 6 bases, with 11 bases separating them. The germline V gene has CDR1 MNHNS and CDR2 SASEGT. This CDR3 is CASSDENRAGELFF. In DNA, the CDR3 is TGTGCCAGCAGTGATGAGAACAGGGCCGGGGAGCTGTTTTTT.